This T cell receptor (beta chain) derives from a study of T cells in Graves' hyperthyroidism and ophthalmopathy. This clonotype has a count of ten or more. Germline lookup yields CDR1 SGHKS and CDR2 YYEKEE (reference sequence). This CDR3 contains 16 residues. Germline trimming cut 4 bases from V and 5 bases from J; bases unmatched to any gene: 12. The CDR3 regions of TCR beta were amplified from RNA transcripts. Researchers ran a first-round RT-PCR on the TCR CDR3 using the HTBI primer set. TCRdb analysed the multiplex PCR reads with MiXCR anew, one entry per CDR3 protein. The sample holds approximately 430,000 distinct CDR3 sequences, 15% to 19% seen once.

Material for sequencing was blood. The origin of this receptor is a woman aged 18-29 years with Graves' hyperthyroidism. The genes are TRBV5-5 and TRBJ2-5; the match to TRBD2 covers 9 bases. The CDR3 DNA reads as TGTGCCAGCAGCAGCCTGGCGGGAGGGCCGCGGGAGACCCAGTACTTC. It is translated as CASSSLAGGPRETQYF.